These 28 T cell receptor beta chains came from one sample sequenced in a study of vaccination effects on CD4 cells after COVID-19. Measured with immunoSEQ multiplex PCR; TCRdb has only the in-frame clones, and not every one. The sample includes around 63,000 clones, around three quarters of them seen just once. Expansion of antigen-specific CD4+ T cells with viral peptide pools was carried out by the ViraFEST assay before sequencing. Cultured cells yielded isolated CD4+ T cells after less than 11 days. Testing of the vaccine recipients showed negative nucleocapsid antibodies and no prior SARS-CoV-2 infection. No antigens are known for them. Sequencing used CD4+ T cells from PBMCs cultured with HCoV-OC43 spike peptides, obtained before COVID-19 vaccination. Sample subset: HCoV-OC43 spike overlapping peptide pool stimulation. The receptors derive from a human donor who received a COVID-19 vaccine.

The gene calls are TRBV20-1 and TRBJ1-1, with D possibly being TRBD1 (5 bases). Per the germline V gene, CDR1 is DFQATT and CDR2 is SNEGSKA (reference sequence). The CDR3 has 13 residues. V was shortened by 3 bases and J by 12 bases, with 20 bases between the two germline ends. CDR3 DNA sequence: TGCAGTGCTAGTCGTGGGGGGAAAGTCGTTCCTTTCTTT. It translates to CSASRGGKVVPFF.

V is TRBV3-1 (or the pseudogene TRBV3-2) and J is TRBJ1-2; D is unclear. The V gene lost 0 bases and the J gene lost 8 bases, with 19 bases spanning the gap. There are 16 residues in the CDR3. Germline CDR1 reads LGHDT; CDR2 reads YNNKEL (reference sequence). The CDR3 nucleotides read TGTGCCAGCAGCCAAGATGATCGGTGGGCAGGACGGGGCTACACCTTC. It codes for CASSQDDRWAGRGYTF.

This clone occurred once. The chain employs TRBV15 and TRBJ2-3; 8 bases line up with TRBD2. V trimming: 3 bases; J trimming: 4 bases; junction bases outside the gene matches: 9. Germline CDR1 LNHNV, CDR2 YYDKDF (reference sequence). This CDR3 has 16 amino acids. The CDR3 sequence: CATSRVFGGGPDTQYF. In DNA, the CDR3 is TGTGCCACCAGCAGGGTCTTCGGGGGGGGGCCAGATACGCAGTATTTT.

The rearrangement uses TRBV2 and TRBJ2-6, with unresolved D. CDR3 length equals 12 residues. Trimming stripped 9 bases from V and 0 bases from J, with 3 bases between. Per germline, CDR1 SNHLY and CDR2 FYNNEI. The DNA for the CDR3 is TGTGCCAGTCGCTCTGGGGCCAACGTCCTGACTTTC. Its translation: CASRSGANVLTF.

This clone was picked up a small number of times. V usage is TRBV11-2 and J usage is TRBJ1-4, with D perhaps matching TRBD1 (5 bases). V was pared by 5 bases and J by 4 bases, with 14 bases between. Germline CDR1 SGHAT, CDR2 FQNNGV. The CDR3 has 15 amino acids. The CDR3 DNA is TGTGCCAGCAGCCCACCGGGGCAGGGTAATGAAAAACTGTTTTTT. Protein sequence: CASSPPGQGNEKLFF.

The CDR3 DNA follows: TGTGCCAGCAGCCATCTTCGCAAGCAGGCTGGGGGCTACACCTTC. The encoded protein is CASSHLRKQAGGYTF. The chain uses TRBV3-1 (or the pseudogene TRBV3-2) and TRBJ1-2; D is ambiguous. Germline V gene sequence: CDR1 LGHDT, CDR2 YNNKEL (reference sequence). The CDR3 consists of 15 residues. The V end was cut by 3 bases, the J end by 8 bases, with 19 bases between.

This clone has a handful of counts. The CDR3 protein is CASSPREGPDTEAFF. The DNA for the CDR3 is TGTGCCAGCAGTCCTAGAGAGGGCCCAGACACTGAAGCTTTCTTT. The V and J genes are TRBV2 and TRBJ1-1; no clear D. The V end lost 5 bases, the J end lost 3 bases, and 16 bases lay between the germline ends. The CDR3 consists of 15 residues. Germline CDR1 reads SNHLY; CDR2 reads FYNNEI.

The chain's CDR3 is CASSIGPPDTQYF. The CDR3 DNA follows: TGCGCCAGCAGCATTGGACCCCCAGATACGCAGTATTTT. The chain combines TRBV5-1 with TRBJ2-3; D ambiguous. Trimming removed 4 bases at V and 4 bases at J, with 10 bases between. Germline V gene lookup returns CDR1 SGHRS and CDR2 YFSETQ. This CDR3 has 13 residues.

CDR3 sequence (DNA): TGTGCCAGCAGTGACTCTCCGGACTGGAACACCGGGGAGCTGTTTTTT. This sequence encodes CASSDSPDWNTGELFF. The V and J genes are TRBV6-4 and TRBJ2-2; a possible D gene is TRBD2 (5 bases). This CDR3 has 16 amino acids. Germline lookup yields CDR1 MRHNA and CDR2 SNTAGT. The V and J ends lost 0 bases and 1 base respectively, with 9 bases between them.

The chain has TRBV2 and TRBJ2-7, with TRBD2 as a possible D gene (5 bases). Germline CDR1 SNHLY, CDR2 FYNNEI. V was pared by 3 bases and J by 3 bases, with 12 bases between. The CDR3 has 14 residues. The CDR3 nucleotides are TGTGCCAGCAGTGAGCATCGAGGGATCTACGAGCAGTACGTC. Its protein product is CASSEHRGIYEQYV.

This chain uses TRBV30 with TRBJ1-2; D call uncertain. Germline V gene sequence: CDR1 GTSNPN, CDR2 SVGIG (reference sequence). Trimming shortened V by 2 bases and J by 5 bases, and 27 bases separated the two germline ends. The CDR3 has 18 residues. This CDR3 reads CAWSRLTDGGGEGYGYTF. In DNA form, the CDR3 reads TGTGCCTGGAGTAGATTAACGGACGGCGGCGGGGAAGGATATGGCTACACCTTC.

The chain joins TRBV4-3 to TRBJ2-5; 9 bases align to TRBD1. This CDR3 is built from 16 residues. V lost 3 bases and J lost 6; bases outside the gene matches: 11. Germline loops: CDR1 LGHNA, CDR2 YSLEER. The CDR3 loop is CASSHLSGQGGKTQYF. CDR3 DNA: TGCGCCAGCAGCCACTTATCGGGACAGGGAGGAAAGACCCAGTACTTC.

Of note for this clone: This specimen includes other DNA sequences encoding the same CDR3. CDR3 loop: CASSLDVYTGELFF. The CDR3 DNA follows: TGCGCCAGCAGCTTAGACGTCTACACCGGGGAGCTGTTTTTT. The rearrangement uses TRBV5-1 and TRBJ2-2; no clear D. Per the germline V gene, CDR1 is SGHRS and CDR2 is YFSETQ. V gave up 2 bases and J gave up 3 bases, with 8 bases separating them. The length of the CDR3 is 14 residues.

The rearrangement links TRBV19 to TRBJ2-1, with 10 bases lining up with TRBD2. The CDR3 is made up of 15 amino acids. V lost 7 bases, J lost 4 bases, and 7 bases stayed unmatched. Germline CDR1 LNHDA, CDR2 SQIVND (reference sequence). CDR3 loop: CASTLSGGPYNEQFF. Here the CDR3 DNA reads TGTGCCAGTACCCTTAGCGGGGGGCCGTACAATGAGCAGTTCTTC.

CDR3 residues: CASRSLGWGDDYGYTF. The CDR3 nucleotides are TGTGCCAGCAGGTCCCTGGGTTGGGGTGACGATTATGGCTACACCTTC. V usage is TRBV27 and J usage is TRBJ1-2; D gene uncertain. Germline V gene sequence: CDR1 MNHEY, CDR2 SMNVEV (reference sequence). The CDR3 length is 16 residues. V gave up 6 bases and J gave up 5 bases, with 22 bases separating them.

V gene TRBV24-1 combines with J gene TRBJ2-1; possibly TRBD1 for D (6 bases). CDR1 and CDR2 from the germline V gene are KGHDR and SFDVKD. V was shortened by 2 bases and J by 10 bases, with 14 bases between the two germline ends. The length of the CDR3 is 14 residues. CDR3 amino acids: CATSDSRTVFEQFF. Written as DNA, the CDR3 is TGTGCCACCAGTGATTCCAGGACAGTTTTCGAGCAGTTCTTC.

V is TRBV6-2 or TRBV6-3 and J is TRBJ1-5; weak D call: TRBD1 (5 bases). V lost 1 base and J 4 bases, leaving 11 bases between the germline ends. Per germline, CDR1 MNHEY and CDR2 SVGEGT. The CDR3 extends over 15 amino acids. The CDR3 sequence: CASSYYFGGNQPQHF. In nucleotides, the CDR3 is TGTGCCAGCAGTTACTATTTCGGGGGGAATCAGCCCCAGCATTTT.

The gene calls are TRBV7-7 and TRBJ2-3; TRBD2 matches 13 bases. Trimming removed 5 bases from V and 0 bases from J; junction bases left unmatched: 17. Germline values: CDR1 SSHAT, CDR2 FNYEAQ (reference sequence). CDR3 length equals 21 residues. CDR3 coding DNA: TGTGCCAGCAGCGCCCGTCGGACTAGCGGGGGACCCCGGTCTAGCACAGATACGCAGTATTTT. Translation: CASSARRTSGGPRSSTDTQYF.

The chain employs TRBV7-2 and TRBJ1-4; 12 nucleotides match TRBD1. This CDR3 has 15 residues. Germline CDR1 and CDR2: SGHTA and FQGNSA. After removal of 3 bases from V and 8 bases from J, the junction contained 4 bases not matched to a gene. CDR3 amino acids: CASSLSGTGGEKLFF. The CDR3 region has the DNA TGTGCCAGCAGCTTGTCCGGGACAGGGGGCGAAAAACTGTTTTTT.

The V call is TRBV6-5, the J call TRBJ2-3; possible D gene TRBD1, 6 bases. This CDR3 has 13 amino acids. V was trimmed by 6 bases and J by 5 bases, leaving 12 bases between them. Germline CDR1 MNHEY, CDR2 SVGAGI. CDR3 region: CASSRTRGDTQYF. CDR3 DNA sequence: TGTGCCAGCAGCAGGACCAGGGGAGATACGCAGTATTTT.

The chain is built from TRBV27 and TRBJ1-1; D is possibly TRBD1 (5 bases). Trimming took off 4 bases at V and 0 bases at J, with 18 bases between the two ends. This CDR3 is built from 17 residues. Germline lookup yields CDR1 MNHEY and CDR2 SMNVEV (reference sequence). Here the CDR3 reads CASSSTLEGRMNTEAFF. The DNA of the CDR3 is TGTGCCAGCAGTTCAACCCTGGAGGGGAGGATGAACACTGAAGCTTTCTTT.

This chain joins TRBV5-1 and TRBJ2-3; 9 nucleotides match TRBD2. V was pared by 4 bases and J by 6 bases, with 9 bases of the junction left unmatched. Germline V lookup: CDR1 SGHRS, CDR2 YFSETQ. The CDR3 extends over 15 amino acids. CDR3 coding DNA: TGCGCCAGCAGCCCCCCAGCGGGGGGTGGGGATACGCAGTATTTT. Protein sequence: CASSPPAGGGDTQYF.

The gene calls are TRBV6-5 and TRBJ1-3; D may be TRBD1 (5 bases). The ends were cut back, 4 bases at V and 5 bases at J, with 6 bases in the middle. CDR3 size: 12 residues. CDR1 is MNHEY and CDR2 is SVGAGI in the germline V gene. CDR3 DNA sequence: TGTGCCAGCAGTTGGGGCCGAAACACCATATATTTT. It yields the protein CASSWGRNTIYF.

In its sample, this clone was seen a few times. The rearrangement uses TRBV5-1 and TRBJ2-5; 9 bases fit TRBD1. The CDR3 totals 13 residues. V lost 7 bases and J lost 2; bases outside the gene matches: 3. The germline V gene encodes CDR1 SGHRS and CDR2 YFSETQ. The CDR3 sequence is CASRDRAQETQYF. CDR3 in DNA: TGCGCCAGCCGGGACAGGGCTCAAGAGACCCAGTACTTC.

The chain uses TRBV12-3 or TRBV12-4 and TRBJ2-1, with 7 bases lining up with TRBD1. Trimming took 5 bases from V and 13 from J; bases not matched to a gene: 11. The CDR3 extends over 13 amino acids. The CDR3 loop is CASSLTRQGRQFF. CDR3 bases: TGTGCCAGCAGTCTAACCCGACAGGGTCGACAGTTCTTC.

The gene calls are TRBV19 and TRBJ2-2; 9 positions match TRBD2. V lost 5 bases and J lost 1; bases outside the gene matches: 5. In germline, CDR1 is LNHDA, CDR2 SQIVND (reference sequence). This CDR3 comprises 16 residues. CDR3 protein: CASSGSGGLNTGELFF. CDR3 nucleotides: TGTGCCAGTAGTGGTAGCGGGGGCCTGAACACCGGGGAGCTGTTTTTT.

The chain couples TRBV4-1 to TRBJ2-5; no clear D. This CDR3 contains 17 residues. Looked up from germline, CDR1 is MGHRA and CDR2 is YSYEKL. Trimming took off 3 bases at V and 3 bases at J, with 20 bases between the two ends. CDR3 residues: CASSHVLRTTKKETQYF. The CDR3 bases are TGCGCCAGCAGCCATGTTCTACGGACGACCAAGAAAGAGACCCAGTACTTC.

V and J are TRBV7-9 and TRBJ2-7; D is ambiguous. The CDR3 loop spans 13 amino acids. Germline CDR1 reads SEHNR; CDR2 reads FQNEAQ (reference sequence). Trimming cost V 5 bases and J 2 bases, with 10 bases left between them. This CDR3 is CASSGRSAYEQYV. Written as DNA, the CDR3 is TGTGCCAGCAGCGGCAGGAGCGCCTACGAGCAGTACGTC.